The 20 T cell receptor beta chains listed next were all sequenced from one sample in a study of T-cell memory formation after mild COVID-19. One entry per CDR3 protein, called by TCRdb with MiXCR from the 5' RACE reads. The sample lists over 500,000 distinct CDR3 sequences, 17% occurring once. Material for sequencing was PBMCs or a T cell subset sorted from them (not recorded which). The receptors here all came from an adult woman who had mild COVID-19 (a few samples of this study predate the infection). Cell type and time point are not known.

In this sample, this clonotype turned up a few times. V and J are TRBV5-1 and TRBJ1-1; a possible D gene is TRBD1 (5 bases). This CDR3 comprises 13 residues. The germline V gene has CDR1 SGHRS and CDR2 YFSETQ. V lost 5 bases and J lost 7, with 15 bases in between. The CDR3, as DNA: TGCGCCAGCAGGGCAATAGGGGCCAGTGAAGCTTTCTTT. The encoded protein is CASRAIGASEAFF.

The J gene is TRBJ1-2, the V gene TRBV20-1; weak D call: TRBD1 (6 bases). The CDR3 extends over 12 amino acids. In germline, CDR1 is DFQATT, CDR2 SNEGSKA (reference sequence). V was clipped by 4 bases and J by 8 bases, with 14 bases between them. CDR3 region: CSATGAAEGYTF. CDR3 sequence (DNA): TGCAGTGCTACGGGGGCAGCGGAAGGCTACACCTTC.

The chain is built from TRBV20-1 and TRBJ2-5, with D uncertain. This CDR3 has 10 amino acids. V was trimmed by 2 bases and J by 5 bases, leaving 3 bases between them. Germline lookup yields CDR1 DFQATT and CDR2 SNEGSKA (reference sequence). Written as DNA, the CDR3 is TGCAGTGCTAGAACGGAGACCCAGTACTTC. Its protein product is CSARTETQYF.

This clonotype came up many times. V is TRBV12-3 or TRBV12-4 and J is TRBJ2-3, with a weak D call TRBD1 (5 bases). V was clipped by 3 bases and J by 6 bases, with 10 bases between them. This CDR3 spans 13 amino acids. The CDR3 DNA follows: TGTGCCAGCAGTTTGCAAGGGGCCGATACGCAGTATTTT. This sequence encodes CASSLQGADTQYF.

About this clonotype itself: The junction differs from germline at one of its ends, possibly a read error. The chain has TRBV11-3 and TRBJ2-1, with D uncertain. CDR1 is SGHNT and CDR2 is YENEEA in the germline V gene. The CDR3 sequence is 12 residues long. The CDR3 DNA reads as TGTGCCAGCAGCTTAGTCGGCAATGAGCCGTTCTTC. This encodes CASSLVGNEPFF.

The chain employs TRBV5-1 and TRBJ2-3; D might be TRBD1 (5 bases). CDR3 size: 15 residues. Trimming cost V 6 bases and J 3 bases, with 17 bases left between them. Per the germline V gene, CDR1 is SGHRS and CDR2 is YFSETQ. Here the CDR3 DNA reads TGCGCCAGCAAAGATGTTGGGGCGGTAACAGATACGCAGTATTTT. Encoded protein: CASKDVGAVTDTQYF.

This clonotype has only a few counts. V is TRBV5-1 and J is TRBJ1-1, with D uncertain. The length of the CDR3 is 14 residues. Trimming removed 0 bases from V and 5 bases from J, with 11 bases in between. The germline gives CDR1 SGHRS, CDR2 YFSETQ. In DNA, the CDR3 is TGCGCCAGCAGCTTGGTTTACCGGGAGACTGAAGCTTTCTTT. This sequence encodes CASSLVYRETEAFF. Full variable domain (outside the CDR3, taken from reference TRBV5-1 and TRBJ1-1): KAGVTQTPRYLIKTRGQQVTLSCSPISGHRSVSWYQQTPGQGLQFLFEYFSETQRNKGNFPGRFSGRQFSNSRSEMNVSTLELGDSALYLCASSLVYRETEAFFGQGTRLTVV.

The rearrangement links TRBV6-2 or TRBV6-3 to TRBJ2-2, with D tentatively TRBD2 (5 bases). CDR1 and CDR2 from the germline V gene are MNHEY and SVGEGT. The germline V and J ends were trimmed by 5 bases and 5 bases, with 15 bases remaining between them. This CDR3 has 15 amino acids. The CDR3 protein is CASSDGGIGTGELFF. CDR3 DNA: TGTGCCAGCAGTGACGGAGGCATCGGTACCGGGGAGCTGTTTTTT.

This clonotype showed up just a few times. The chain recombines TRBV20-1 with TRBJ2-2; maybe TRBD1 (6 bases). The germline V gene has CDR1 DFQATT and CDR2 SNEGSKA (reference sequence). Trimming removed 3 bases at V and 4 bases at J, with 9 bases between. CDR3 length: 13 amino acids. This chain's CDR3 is CSARGHFTGELFF. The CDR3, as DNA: TGCAGTGCTAGGGGACACTTCACCGGGGAGCTGTTTTTT.

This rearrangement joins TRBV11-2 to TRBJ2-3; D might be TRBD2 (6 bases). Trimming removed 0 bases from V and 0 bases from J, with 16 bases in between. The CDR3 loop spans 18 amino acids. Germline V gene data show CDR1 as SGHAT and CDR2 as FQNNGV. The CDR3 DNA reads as TGTGCCAGCAGCTTAGATTACTGGGGGGAACTAAGCACAGATACGCAGTATTTT. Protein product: CASSLDYWGELSTDTQYF. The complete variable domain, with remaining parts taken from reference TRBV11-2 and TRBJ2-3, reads EAGVAQSPRYKIIEKRQSVAFWCNPISGHATLYWYQQILGQGPKLLIQFQNNGVVDDSQLPKDRFSAERLKGVDSTLKIQPAKLEDSAVYLCASSLDYWGELSTDTQYFGPGTRLTVL.

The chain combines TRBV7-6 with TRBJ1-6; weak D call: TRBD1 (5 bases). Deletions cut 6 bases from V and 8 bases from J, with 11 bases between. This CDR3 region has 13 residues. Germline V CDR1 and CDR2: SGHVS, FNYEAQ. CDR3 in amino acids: CASRRGQDSPLHF. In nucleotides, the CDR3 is TGTGCCAGCAGAAGGGGTCAAGATTCACCCCTCCACTTT.

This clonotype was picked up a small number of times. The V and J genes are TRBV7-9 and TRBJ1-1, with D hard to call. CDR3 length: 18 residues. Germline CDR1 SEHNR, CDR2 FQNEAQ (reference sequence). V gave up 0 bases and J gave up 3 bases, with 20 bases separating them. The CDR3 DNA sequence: TGTGCCAGCAGCTTAGCGACGGGCACCTTCTCCGGGGACACTGAAGCTTTCTTT. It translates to CASSLATGTFSGDTEAFF.

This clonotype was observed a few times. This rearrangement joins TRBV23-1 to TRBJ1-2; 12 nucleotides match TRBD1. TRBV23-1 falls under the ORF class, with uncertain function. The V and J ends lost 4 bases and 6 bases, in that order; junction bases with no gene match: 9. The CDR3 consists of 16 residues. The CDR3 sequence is CASSPPRDRGQDGYTF. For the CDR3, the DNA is TGCGCCAGCAGTCCCCCCCGGGACAGGGGGCAGGATGGCTACACCTTC.

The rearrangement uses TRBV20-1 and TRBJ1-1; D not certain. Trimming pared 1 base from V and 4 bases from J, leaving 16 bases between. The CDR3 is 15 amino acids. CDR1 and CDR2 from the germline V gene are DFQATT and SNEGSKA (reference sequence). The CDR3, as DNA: TGCAGTGCTAGAGGGTTTCTCACAATCGGCACTGAAGCTTTCTTT. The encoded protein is CSARGFLTIGTEAFF.

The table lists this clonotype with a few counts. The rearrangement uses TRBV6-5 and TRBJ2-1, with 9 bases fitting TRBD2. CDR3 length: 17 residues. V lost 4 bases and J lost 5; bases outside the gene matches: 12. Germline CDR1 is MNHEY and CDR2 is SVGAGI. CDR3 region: CASSSPSGTSFNNEQFF. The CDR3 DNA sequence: TGTGCCAGCAGTTCTCCCTCCGGGACTAGCTTTAACAATGAGCAGTTCTTC.

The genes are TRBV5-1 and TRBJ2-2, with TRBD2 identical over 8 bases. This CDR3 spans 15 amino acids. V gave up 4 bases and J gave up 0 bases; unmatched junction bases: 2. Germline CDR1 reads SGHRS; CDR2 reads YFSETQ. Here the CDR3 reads CASSGGRPNTGELFF. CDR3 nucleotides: TGCGCCAGCAGCGGCGGGAGGCCGAACACCGGGGAGCTGTTTTTT.

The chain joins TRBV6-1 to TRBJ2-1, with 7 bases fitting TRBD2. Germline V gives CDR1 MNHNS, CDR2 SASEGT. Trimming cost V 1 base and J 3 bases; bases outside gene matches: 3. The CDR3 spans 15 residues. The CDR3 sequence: CASSEGSGRYNEQFF. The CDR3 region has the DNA TGTGCCAGCAGTGAAGGTAGCGGGCGCTACAATGAGCAGTTCTTC.

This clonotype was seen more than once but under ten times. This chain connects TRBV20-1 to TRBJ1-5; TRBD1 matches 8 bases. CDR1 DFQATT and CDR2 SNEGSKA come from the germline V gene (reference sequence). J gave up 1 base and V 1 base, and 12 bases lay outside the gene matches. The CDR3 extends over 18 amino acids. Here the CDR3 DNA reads TGCAGTGCTAGAGGTCTCCACAGGGGGACGGGAAGCAATCAGCCCCAGCATTTT. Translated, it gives CSARGLHRGTGSNQPQHF.

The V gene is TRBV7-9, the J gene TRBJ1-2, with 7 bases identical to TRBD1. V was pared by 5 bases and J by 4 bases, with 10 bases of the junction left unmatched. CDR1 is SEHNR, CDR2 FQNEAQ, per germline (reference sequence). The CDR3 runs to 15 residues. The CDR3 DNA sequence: TGTGCCAGCAGCGCCGGACAGGCGTCTATCTATGGCTACACCTTC. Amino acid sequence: CASSAGQASIYGYTF.

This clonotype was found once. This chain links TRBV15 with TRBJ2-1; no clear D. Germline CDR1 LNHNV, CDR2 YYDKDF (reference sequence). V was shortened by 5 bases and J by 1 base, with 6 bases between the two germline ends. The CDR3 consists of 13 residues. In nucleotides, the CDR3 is TGTGCCACCAGCCGTCGTTCCTACAATGAGCAGTTCTTC. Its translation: CATSRRSYNEQFF.